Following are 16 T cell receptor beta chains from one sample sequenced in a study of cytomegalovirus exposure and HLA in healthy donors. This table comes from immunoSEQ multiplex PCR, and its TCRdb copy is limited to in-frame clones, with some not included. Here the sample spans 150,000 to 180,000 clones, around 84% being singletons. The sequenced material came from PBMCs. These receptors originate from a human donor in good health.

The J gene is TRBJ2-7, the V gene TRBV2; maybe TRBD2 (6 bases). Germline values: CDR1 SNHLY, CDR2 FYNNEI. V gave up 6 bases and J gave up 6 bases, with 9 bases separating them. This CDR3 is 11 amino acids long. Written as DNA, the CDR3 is TGTGCCAGCAGGAGGGACTTCGAGCAGTACTTC. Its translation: CASRRDFEQYF.

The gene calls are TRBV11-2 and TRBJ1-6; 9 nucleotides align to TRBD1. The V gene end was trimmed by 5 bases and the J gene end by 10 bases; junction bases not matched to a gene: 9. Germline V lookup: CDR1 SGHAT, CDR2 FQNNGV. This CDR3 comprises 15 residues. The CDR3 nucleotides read TGTGCCAGCAGCCCCCGGACAGGGGAAGGATCACCCCTCCACTTT. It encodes CASSPRTGEGSPLHF.

CDR3 nucleotides: TGTGCCAGTAGTATATGGGCTTCTGGGGCCAACGTCCTGACTTTC. Amino acids: CASSIWASGANVLTF. The rearrangement links TRBV19 to TRBJ2-6; D is uncertain. V shed 2 bases and J shed 1 base, with 6 bases lying between them. The CDR3 covers 15 residues. Germline values: CDR1 LNHDA, CDR2 SQIVND (reference sequence).

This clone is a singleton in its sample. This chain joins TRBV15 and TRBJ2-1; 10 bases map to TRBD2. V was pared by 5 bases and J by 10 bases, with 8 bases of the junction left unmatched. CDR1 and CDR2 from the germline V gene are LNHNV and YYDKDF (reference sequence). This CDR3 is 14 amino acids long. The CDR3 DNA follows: TGTGCCACCAGCGGCCTAGCGGGAGCCGCCGAGCAGTTCTTC. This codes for CATSGLAGAAEQFF. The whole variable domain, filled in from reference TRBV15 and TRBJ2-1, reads DAMVIQNPRYQVTQFGKPVTLSCSQTLNHNVMYWYQQKSSQAPKLLFHYYDKDFNNEADTPDNFQSRRPNTSFCFLDIRSPGLGDTAMYLCATSGLAGAAEQFFGPGTRLTVL.

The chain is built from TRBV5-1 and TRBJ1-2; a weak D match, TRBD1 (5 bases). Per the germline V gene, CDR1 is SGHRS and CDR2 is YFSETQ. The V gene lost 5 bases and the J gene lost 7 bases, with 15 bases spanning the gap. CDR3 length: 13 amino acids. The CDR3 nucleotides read TGCGCCAGCAGTGATGCAGGGAGGAGTGGCTACACCTTC. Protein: CASSDAGRSGYTF.

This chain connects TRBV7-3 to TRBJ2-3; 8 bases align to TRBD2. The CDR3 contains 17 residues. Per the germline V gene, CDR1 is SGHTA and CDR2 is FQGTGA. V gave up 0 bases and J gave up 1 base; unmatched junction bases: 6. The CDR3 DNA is TGTGCCAGCAGCTTAACGCGACTAGCGTGGGGCACAGATACGCAGTATTTT. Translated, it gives CASSLTRLAWGTDTQYF.

The CDR3 nucleotides read TGCGCCAGCAGCCCGAGGGCGGGTGCGGGACCGAACACCGGGGAGCTGTTTTTT. Protein product: CASSPRAGAGPNTGELFF. V and J are TRBV4-1 and TRBJ2-2, with TRBD2 as a possible D gene (6 bases). Trimming removed 4 bases from V and 0 bases from J, with 18 bases in between. Germline V gene lookup returns CDR1 MGHRA and CDR2 YSYEKL. CDR3 size: 18 residues.

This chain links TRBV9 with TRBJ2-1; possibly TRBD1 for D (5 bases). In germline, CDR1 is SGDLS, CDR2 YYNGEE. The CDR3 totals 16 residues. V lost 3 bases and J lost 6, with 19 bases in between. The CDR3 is CASSEDRQLVVNEQFF. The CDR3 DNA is TGTGCCAGCAGCGAAGACAGACAGCTGGTGGTCAATGAGCAGTTCTTC.

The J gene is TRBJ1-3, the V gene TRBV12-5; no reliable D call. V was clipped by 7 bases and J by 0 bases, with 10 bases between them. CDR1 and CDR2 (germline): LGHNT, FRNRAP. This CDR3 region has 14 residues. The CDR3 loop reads CASAIGVSGNTIYF. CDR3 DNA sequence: TGTGCTAGTGCCATCGGGGTCTCTGGAAACACCATATATTTT.

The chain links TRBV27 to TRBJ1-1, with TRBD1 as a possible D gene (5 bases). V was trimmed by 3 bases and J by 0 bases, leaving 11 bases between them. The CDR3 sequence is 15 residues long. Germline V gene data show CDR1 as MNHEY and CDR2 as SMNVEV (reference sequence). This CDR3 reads CASSFVAGLNTEAFF. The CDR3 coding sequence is TGTGCCAGCAGTTTCGTGGCAGGGCTGAACACTGAAGCTTTCTTT.

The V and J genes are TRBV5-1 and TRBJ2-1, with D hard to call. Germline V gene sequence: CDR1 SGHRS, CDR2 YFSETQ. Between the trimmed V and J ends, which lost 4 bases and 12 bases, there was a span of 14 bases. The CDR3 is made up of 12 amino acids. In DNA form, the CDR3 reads TGCGCCAGCAGCCCGTCGACTCCCTCGCAGTTCTTC. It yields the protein CASSPSTPSQFF.

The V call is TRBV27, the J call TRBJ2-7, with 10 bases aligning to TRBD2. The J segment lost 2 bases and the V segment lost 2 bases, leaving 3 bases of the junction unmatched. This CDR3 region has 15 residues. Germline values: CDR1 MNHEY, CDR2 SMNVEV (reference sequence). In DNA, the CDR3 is TGTGCCAGCAGTTTAAGACTAGCGGGCCCCTACGAGCAGTACTTC. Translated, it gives CASSLRLAGPYEQYF.

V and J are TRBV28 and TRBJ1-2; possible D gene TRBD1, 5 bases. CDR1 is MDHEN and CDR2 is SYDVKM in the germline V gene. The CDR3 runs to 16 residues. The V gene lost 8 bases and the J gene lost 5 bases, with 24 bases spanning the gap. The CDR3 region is CASLQGISGGYYGYTF. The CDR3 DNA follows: TGTGCCAGCCTCCAGGGTATAAGTGGTGGATATTATGGCTACACCTTC.

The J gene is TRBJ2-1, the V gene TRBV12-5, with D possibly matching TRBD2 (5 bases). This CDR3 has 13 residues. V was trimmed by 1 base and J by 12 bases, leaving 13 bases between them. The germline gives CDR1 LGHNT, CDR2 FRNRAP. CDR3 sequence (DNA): TGTGCTAGTGGTTTGGGTCATCCCACTAGGCAGTTCTTC. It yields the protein CASGLGHPTRQFF. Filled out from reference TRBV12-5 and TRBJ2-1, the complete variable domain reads DARVTQTPRHKVTEMGQEVTMRCQPILGHNTVFWYRQTMMQGLELLAYFRNRAPLDDSGMPKDRFSAEMPDATLATLKIQPSEPRDSAVYFCASGLGHPTRQFFGPGTRLTVL.

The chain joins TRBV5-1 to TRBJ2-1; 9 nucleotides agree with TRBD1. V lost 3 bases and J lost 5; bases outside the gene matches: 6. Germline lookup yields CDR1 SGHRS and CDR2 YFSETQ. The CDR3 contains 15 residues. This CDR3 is CASSWGDRDHNEQFF. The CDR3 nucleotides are TGCGCCAGCAGCTGGGGGGACAGGGACCACAATGAGCAGTTCTTC.

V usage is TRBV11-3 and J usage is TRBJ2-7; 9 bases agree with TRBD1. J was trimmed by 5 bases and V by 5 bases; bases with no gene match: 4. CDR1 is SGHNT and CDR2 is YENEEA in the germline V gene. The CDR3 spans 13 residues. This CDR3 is CASSPGQGHEQYF. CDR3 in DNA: TGTGCCAGCAGCCCAGGACAGGGGCACGAGCAGTACTTC.